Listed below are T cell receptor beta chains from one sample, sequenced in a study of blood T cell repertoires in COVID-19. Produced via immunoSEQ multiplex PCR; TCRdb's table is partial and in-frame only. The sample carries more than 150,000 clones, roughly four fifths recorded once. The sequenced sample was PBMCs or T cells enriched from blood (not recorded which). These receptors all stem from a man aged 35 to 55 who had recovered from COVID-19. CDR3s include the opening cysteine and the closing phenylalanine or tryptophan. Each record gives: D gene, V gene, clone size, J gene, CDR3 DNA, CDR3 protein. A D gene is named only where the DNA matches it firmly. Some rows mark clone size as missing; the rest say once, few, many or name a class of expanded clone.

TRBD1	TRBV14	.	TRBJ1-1	TGTGCCAGCAGCCAAGAATTATCGGGACAGTCAGAGGCTTTCTTT	CASSQELSGQSEAFF
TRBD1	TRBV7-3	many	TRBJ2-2	TGTGCCAGCAGCCGGACAGGGAACACCGGGGAGCTGTTTTTT	CASSRTGNTGELFF
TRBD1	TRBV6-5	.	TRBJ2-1	TGTGCCAGCACCGAAAGGGCAGGGGGCGACGAGCAGTTCTTC	CASTERAGGDEQFF
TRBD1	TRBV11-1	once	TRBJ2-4	TGTGCCAGCAGCCGGACAGGGGCTAAAAACATTCAGTACTTC	CASSRTGAKNIQYF
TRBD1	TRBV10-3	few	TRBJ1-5	TGTGCCATCAGTGACCCAGACAGGGGAGAGAATCAGCCCCAGCATTTT	CAISDPDRGENQPQHF
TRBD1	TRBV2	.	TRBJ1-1	TGTGCCAGCTCGCGACAGGGTAGGGACACTGAAGCTTTCTTT	CASSRQGRDTEAFF
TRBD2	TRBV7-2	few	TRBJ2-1	TGTGCCAGCAGCTTAAGGCGGGAGATCAATATACAGCAGTTCTTC	CASSLRREINIQQFF
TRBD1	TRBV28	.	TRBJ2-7	TGTGCCAGCAGTGGAGGACAGGGCTATTTCTCCTACGAGCAGTACTTC	CASSGGQGYFSYEQYF
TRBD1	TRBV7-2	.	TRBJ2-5	TGTGCCAGCAGCCCAGACAGGGTCCAAGAGACCCAGTACTTC	CASSPDRVQETQYF
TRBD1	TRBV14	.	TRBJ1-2	TGTGCCAGCAGCCAAGTACAGGGGGTCTATGGCTACACCTTC	CASSQVQGVYGYTF
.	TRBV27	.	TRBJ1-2	TGTGCCAGCAGTTTCCAATGGACCTCGTCAGGGGTCGACTACACCTTC	CASSFQWTSSGVDYTF
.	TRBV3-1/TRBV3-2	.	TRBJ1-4	TGTGCCAGCAGCCCCACCCCACAGGTGGAAAAACTGTTTTTT	CASSPTPQVEKLFF
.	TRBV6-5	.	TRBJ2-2	TGTGCCAGCAGTTACTCGTTTGTCGCTAGCACCGGGGAGCTGTTTTTT	CASSYSFVASTGELFF
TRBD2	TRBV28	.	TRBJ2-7	TGTGCCAGCAGCCCCGGGGGGGGAGGGGACTACGAGCAGTACTTC	CASSPGGGGDYEQYF
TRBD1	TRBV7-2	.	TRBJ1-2	TGTGCCAGCAGCTTAACGTTCGGGGCCCCCGGGACAGCTTTTTATGGCTACACCTTC	CASSLTFGAPGTAFYGYTF
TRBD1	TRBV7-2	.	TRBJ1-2	TGTGCCAGCAGACCTCCGGGACAGGGGGGGCTTGGCTACACCTTC	CASRPPGQGGLGYTF
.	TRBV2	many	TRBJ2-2	TGTGCCAGCACGGACACCGGGGAGCTGTTTTTT	CASTDTGELFF
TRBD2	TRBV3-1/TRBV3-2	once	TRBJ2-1	TGTGCCAGTACCCTGGCGGGACTAGCGGGCTCCAATGAGCAGTTCTTC	CASTLAGLAGSNEQFF
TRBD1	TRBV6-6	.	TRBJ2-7	TGTGCCAGCAGTAGCCCGACAGGGCGCTCCTACGAGCAGTACTTC	CASSSPTGRSYEQYF
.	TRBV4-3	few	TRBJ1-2	TGCGCCAGCAGCCAAGCGGTGGAGGGCTATGGCTACACCTTC	CASSQAVEGYGYTF
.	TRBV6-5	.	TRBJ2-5	TGTGCCACCTCCAAACCCTCGAGGGAGACCCAGTACTTC	CATSKPSRETQYF
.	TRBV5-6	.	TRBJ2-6	TGTGCCAGCAGCTTGCGGGGAGCTGGGGCCAACGTCCTGACTTTC	CASSLRGAGANVLTF
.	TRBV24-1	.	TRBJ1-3	TGTGCCACCCTCGTGGCAGGGGTGGACACCATATATTTT	CATLVAGVDTIYF
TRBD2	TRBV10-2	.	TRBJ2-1	TGCGCCAGCACTCCGGGGGGGGGCAATGAGCAGTTCTTC	CASTPGGGNEQFF
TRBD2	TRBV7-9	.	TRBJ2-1	TGTGCCAGCAGCTTAGGGCTAGCGGGAGTCAATGAGCAGTTCTTC	CASSLGLAGVNEQFF
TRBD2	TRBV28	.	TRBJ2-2	TGTGCCGGAACGTCTAGCGGGGGGAACACCGGGGAGCTGTTTTTT	CAGTSSGGNTGELFF
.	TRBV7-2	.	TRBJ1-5	TGTGCCAGCAGCCTCAGGCGGGACGGTAGCAATCAGCCCCAGCATTTT	CASSLRRDGSNQPQHF
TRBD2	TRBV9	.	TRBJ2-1	TGTGCCAGCAGCCTCGCGAGCGGGGTCTCCTACAATGAGCAGTTCTTC	CASSLASGVSYNEQFF
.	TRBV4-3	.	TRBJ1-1	TGCGCCAGCAGCCAAGAGGCGGGTCTGAACACTGAAGCTTTCTTT	CASSQEAGLNTEAFF
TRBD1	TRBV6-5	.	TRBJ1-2	TGTGCCAGCAGTTACTTTACAGGGGAGAACTATGGCTACACCTTC	CASSYFTGENYGYTF
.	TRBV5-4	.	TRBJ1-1	TGTGCCAGCAGCATCAACAGGGATACTGAAGCTTTCTTT	CASSINRDTEAFF
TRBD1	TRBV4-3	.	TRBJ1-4	TGCGCCAGCAGCCTCGAGGTGGGACAGGTTAATGAAAAACTGTTTTTT	CASSLEVGQVNEKLFF
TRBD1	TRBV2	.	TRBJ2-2	TGTGCCAGCAGTGCACAGGGGGCGGCCACCGGGGAGCTGTTTTTT	CASSAQGAATGELFF
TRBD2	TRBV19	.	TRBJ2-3	TGTGCCAGTAGTCTCCCTCTGGGACTAGCGGTCCCAGATACGCAGTATTTT	CASSLPLGLAVPDTQYF
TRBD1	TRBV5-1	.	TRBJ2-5	TGCGCCAGCAGCTTGGACGGTCTAGGGACAGGGGGCCGAGAGACCCAGTACTTC	CASSLDGLGTGGRETQYF
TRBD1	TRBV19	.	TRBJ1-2	TGTGCCAGTAGTGTACTGACAGGGATCTATGGCTACACCTTC	CASSVLTGIYGYTF
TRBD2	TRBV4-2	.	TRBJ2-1	TGTGCCAGCAGCCACCCCGGGACTAGAGACTACTCCCCCCACAATGAGCAGTTCTTC	CASSHPGTRDYSPHNEQFF
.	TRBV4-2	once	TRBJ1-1	TGTGCCAGCAGCCAAGTCGGTTCAGGGAACACTGAAGCTTTCTTT	CASSQVGSGNTEAFF
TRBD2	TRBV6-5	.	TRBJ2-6	TGTGCCAGCACCTGGGAGGGGTCTGGGGCCAACGTCCTGACTTTC	CASTWEGSGANVLTF
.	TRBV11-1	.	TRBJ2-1	TGTGCCAGCAGTCAAAGGGTGGGGGCCGGTAGCGATGAGCAGTTCTTC	CASSQRVGAGSDEQFF
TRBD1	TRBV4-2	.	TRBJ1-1	TGTGCCAGCAGACAGCCGGGACAGTGGAACACTGAAGCTTTCTTT	CASRQPGQWNTEAFF
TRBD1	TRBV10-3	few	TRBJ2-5	TGTGCCGTAAACAGGGGGCCAGCAGAGACCCAGTACTTC	CAVNRGPAETQYF
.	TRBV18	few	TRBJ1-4	TGTGCCAGCTCACCGAGCGGGAGGGAGGAACTGTTTTTT	CASSPSGREELFF
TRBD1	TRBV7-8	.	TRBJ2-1	TGTGCCAGCAGCCTCTTCGACAGGGCCTACAATGAGCAGTTCTTC	CASSLFDRAYNEQFF
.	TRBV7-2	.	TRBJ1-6	TGTGCCAGCAGCCCGAACCCCCGGGGGGTCCAATCACCCCTCCACTTT	CASSPNPRGVQSPLHF